A single sample is the source of the 12 T cell receptor beta chains below, sequenced in a study of PD-1 blockade in classical Hodgkin lymphoma. The patients all showed relapse after autologous stem cell transplantation, while their brentuximab vedotin exposure varied. TCRdb's copy holds only in-frame clones and misses some; the assay was immunoSEQ multiplex PCR. The sample shows roughly 16,000 clones, roughly 82% of them seen only once. Sequenced material: peripheral blood mononuclear cells (PBMCs), taken before the second cycle of nivolumab. All receptors derive from a human donor with classical Hodgkin lymphoma.

This sequence joins TRBV19 and TRBJ2-1; D is unresolved. Germline V gene data show CDR1 as LNHDA and CDR2 as SQIVND (reference sequence). Trimming stripped 5 bases from V and 4 bases from J, with 12 bases between. CDR3 length equals 14 residues. The CDR3 protein is CASSAGVLYNEQFF. Here the CDR3 DNA reads TGTGCCAGTAGTGCAGGAGTACTATACAATGAGCAGTTCTTC.

The chain joins TRBV4-3 to TRBJ2-1; possibly TRBD1 for D (5 bases). V lost 0 bases, J lost 4 bases, and 10 bases lay in between. Germline CDR1 reads LGHNA; CDR2 reads YSLEER. This CDR3 has 15 amino acids. CDR3 protein: CASSQEFKGYNEQFF. CDR3 DNA sequence: TGCGCCAGCAGCCAAGAGTTTAAGGGGTACAATGAGCAGTTCTTC.

The chain carries TRBV7-2 and TRBJ2-1; D possibly corresponds to TRBD2 (7 bases). V shed 2 bases and J shed 6 bases, with 14 bases lying between them. CDR1 and CDR2 from the germline V gene are SGHTA and FQGNSA. The CDR3 sequence is 15 residues long. CDR3 amino acids: CASSLTAAGANEQFF. The CDR3 nucleotides read TGTGCCAGCAGCTTAACTGCGGCGGGGGCCAATGAGCAGTTCTTC. The full variable domain, completed using reference TRBV7-2 and TRBJ2-1, is GAGVSQSPSNKVTEKGKDVELRCDPISGHTALYWYRQSLGQGLEFLIYFQGNSAPDKSGLPSDRFSAERTGGSVSTLTIQRTQQEDSAVYLCASSLTAAGANEQFFGPGTRLTVL.

The genes are TRBV5-3 and TRBJ2-2; D might be TRBD2 (6 bases). TRBV5-3 is an open reading frame, and its role is uncertain. Deletions cut 5 bases from V and 0 bases from J, with 11 bases between. The CDR3 sequence is 15 residues long. In DNA, the CDR3 is TGTGCCAGAAGGCGGGACCAATCGAACACCGGGGAGCTGTTTTTT. Translation: CARRRDQSNTGELFF.

The chain carries TRBV29-1 and TRBJ2-1, with 7 bases matching TRBD2. The CDR3 covers 11 residues. The ends lost 6 bases at V and 10 bases at J; junction bases unmatched: 6. Looked up from germline, CDR1 is SQVTM and CDR2 is ANQGSEA. In DNA form, the CDR3 reads TGCAGCGTGGAGCGGGGTGACGAGCAGTTCTTC. Its protein is CSVERGDEQFF.

In nucleotides, the CDR3 is TGTGCCAGCAGTTTCAGGACAGGGGTGCCCCCTAGGTACGAGCAGTACTTC. Protein sequence: CASSFRTGVPPRYEQYF. The J gene is TRBJ2-7, the V gene TRBV27; 9 bases match TRBD1. CDR3 length: 17 amino acids. After removal of 3 bases from V and 4 bases from J, the junction contained 13 bases not matched to a gene. Per germline, CDR1 MNHEY and CDR2 SMNVEV (reference sequence).

The chain links TRBV7-2 to TRBJ2-3, with D possibly TRBD2 on 6 matching bases. CDR1 is SGHTA and CDR2 is FQGNSA in the germline V gene. The V end lost 4 bases, the J end lost 6 bases, and 11 bases lay between the germline ends. The CDR3 contains 13 residues. The CDR3 DNA reads as TGTGCCAGCAGCTCCCCAAGCGGGGATACGCAGTATTTT. This translates into CASSSPSGDTQYF.

The chain is built from TRBV19 and TRBJ2-7, with a tentative D call TRBD1 (6 bases). CDR1 is LNHDA, CDR2 SQIVND, per germline (reference sequence). V shed 4 bases and J shed 2 bases, with 12 bases lying between them. The CDR3 covers 14 residues. Here the CDR3 DNA reads TGTGCCAGTAGTAGAGGACAGCCTGCCTACGAGCAGTACTTC. Translated, it gives CASSRGQPAYEQYF.

This rearrangement joins TRBV18 to TRBJ2-2; TRBD2 might be the D (5 bases). Trimming shortened V by 6 bases and J by 6 bases, and 23 bases separated the two germline ends. The CDR3 covers 17 residues. CDR1 is KGHSH and CDR2 is LQKENI in the germline V gene. DNA for the CDR3: TGTGCCAGCTCCCCAACCAGCGAACCGACGAGGGCCGGGGAGCTGTTTTTT. This codes for CASSPTSEPTRAGELFF. The full variable domain, in which reference TRBV18 and TRBJ2-2 provide the parts outside the CDR3, is NAGVMQNPRHLVRRRGQEARLRCSPMKGHSHVYWYRQLPEEGLKFMVYLQKENIIDESGMPKERFSAEFPKEGPSILRIQQVVRGDSAAYFCASSPTSEPTRAGELFFGEGSRLTVL.

Of note for this clone: Other DNA sequences in this sample translate to the same CDR3. V and J are TRBV5-4 and TRBJ2-5, with D perhaps TRBD1 or TRBD2 (5 bases each). The CDR3 loop spans 15 amino acids. Germline V lookup: CDR1 SGHNT, CDR2 YYREEE (reference sequence). The V gene lost 0 bases and the J gene lost 2 bases, with 11 bases spanning the gap. The DNA for the CDR3 is TGTGCCAGCAGCTTGGTACGGGGCTCACAAGAGACCCAGTACTTC. This sequence encodes CASSLVRGSQETQYF.

This chain uses TRBV15 with TRBJ2-1; tentatively, D is TRBD2 (6 bases). V was cut by 2 bases and J by 7 bases, with 12 bases left in between. This CDR3 region has 14 residues. Germline V gene sequence: CDR1 LNHNV, CDR2 YYDKDF (reference sequence). CDR3 sequence (DNA): TGTGCCACCAGCAGAATCGGGGGTACAAATGAGCAGTTCTTC. It translates to CATSRIGGTNEQFF.

This sequence joins TRBV7-6 and TRBJ2-7; maybe TRBD1 (5 bases). The V end lost 1 base, the J end lost 7 bases, and 20 bases lay between the germline ends. In germline, CDR1 is SGHVS, CDR2 FNYEAQ. There are 16 residues in the CDR3. CDR3 sequence: CASSLDRAGSIWEQYF. For the CDR3, the DNA is TGTGCCAGCAGCTTAGACCGGGCAGGGTCAATTTGGGAGCAGTACTTC. Based on the CDR3 plus reference TRBV7-6 and TRBJ2-7, the full variable domain is GAGVSQSPRYKVTKRGQDVALRCDPISGHVSLYWYRQALGQGPEFLTYFNYEAQQDKSGLPNDRFSAERPEGSISTLTIQRTEQRDSAMYRCASSLDRAGSIWEQYFGPGTRLTVT.